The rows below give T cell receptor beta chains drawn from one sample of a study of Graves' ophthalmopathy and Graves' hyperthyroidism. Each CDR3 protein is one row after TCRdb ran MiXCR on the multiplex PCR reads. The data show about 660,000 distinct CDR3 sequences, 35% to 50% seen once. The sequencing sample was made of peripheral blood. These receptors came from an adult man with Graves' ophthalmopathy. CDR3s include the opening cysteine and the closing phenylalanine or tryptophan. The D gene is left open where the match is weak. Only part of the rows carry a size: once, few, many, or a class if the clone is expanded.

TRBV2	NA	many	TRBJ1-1	TGTGCCAGCAGGGAGGGTCGGCTGGGGACTGAAGCTTTCTTT	CASREGRLGTEAFF
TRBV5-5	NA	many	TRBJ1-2	TGTGCCAGCAGCCCGCGCGGTCTTGGCTACACCTTC	CASSPRGLGYTF
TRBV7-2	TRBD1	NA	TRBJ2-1	TGTGCCAGCAGCTTAGTAAGCAGAGACAGGGAATTCTTC	CASSLVSRDREFF
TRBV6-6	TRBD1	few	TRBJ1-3	TGTGCCAGCAGGGACTGGACAGGGTTGTTCGGAAACACCATATATTTT	CASRDWTGLFGNTIYF
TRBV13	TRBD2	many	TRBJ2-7	TGTGCCAGCAGCTCTATAGCGGGGTTGAGCTACGAGCAGTACTTC	CASSSIAGLSYEQYF
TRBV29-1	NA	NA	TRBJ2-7	TGCACCAAAGGGCCAACCTACGAGCAGTACTTC	CTKGPTYEQYF
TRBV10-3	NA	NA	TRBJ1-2	TGTGCCATCAGTGAGGGACTAGCGGGAACCTACACCTTC	CAISEGLAGTYTF
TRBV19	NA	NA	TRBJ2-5	TGTGCCAGTAGTGCGACAGCAGCAGCAGGGACCCAGTACTTC	CASSATAAAGTQYF
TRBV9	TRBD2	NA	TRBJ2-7	TGTGCCAGCTCACCACCGGGCGGGAGCCATCGGGAGCAGTACTTC	CASSPPGGSHREQYF
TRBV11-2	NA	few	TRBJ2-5	TGTGCCACAGGGGGGGGGGGGACCCAGTACTTC	CATGGGGTQYF